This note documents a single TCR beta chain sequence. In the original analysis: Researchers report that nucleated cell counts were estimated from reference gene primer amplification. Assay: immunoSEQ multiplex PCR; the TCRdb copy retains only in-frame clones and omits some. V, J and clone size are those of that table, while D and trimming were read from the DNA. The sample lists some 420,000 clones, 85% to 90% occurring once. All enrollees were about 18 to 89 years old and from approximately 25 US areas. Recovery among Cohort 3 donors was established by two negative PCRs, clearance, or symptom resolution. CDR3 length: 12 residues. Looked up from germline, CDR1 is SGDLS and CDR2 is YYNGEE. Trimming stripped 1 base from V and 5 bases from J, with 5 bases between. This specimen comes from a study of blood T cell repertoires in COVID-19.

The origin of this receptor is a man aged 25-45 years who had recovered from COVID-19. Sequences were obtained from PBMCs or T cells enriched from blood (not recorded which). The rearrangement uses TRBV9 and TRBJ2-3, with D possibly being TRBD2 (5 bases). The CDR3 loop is CASSVREDTQYF. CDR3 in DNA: TGTGCCAGCAGCGTACGGGAAGATACGCAGTATTTT. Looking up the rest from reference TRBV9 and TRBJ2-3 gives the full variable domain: DSGVTQTPKHLITATGQRVTLRCSPRSGDLSVYWYQQSLDQGLQFLIQYYNGEERAKGNILERFSAQQFPDLHSELNLSSLELGDSALYFCASSVREDTQYFGPGTRLTVL.